This T cell receptor beta chain was identified in a study of cytomegalovirus exposure and HLA in healthy donors. Germline trimming cut 0 bases from V and 3 bases from J; bases unmatched to any gene: 3. CDR1 is SGHRS, CDR2 YFSETQ, per germline. The CDR3 spans 16 residues. Use of 60 Vbeta and 13 Jbeta primers characterized the PCR. Produced via immunoSEQ multiplex PCR; TCRdb's table is partial and in-frame only. This sample has approximately 150,000 clones, with 70% to 80% found just once. Study-wide results and limits: Later analysis showed most CMV-associated TCR beta chains appearing HLA-restricted.

A note on this clone: Its cognate antigen is unknown.

This rearrangement joins TRBV5-1 to TRBJ2-1; 10 nucleotides agree with TRBD2. The receptor's source is a man aged 35 to 55 in good health and CMV-seronegative. The sequenced material came from PBMCs. CDR3 sequence (DNA): TGCGCCAGCAGCTTGGGACTAGCGGGCAGCTACAATGAGCAGTTCTTC. It specifies CASSLGLAGSYNEQFF.